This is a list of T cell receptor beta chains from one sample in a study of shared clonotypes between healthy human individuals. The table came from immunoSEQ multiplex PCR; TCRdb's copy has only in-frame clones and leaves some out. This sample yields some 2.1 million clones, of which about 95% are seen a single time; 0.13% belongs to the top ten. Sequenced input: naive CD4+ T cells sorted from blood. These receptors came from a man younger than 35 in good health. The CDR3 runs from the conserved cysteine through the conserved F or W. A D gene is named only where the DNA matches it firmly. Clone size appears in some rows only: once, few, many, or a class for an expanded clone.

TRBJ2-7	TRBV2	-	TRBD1	CASSGPQGPQPYEQYF	TGTGCCAGCAGTGGGCCACAGGGGCCTCAGCCCTACGAGCAGTACTTC
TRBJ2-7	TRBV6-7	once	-	CASSYSTRGATYEQYF	TGTGCCAGCAGTTACTCGACGAGGGGAGCCACCTACGAGCAGTACTTC
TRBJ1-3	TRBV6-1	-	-	CASSGHGNTIYF	TGTGCCAGCAGTGGACACGGAAACACCATATATTTT
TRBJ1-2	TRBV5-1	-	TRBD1	CASSTDRDRGYTF	TGCGCCAGCAGCACCGACAGGGATCGAGGCTACACCTTC
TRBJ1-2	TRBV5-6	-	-	CASSDGPRTNYGYTF	TGTGCCAGCAGCGACGGGCCTCGGACTAACTATGGCTACACCTTC
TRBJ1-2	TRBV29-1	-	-	CSVRLPANYGYTF	TGCAGCGTTCGCCTGCCGGCTAACTATGGCTACACCTTC
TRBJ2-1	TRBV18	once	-	CASSLDSGEQFF	TGTGCCAGCTCCCTGGATTCAGGGGAGCAGTTCTTC
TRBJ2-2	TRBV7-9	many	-	CASSLNTGELFF	TGTGCCAGCAGCTTAAACACCGGGGAGCTGTTTTTT
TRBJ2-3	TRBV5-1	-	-	CASSPRTSDTQYF	TGCGCCAGCAGCCCCCGGACGTCCGATACGCAGTATTTT
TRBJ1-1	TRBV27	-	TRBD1	CASRPGQGNTEAFF	TGTGCCAGCCGCCCAGGACAGGGGAACACTGAAGCTTTCTTT
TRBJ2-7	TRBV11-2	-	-	CASSDPGYSSYEQYF	TGTGCCAGCAGCGACCCGGGGTACAGCTCCTACGAGCAGTACTTC
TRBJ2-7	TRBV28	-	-	CASSLRDTLLSFAEQYF	TGTGCCAGCAGTTTGAGAGATACTCTCCTCAGCTTCGCCGAGCAGTACTTC
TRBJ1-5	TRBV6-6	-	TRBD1	CASRPRGQGSNQPQHF	TGTGCCAGCAGACCTAGGGGACAGGGTAGCAATCAGCCCCAGCATTTT
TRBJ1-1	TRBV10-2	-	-	CASSEVRNTEAFF	TGCGCCAGCAGTGAAGTCAGGAACACTGAAGCTTTCTTT
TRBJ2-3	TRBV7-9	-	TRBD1	CASTQTGSKGADTQYF	TGTGCCAGCACCCAGACAGGGTCGAAGGGGGCAGATACGCAGTATTTT
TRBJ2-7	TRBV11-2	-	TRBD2	CASSSLREGGRQYF	TGTGCCAGCAGCTCCCTCCGGGAGGGGGGCCGGCAGTACTTC
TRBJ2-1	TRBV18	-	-	CASSPGSPSNEQFF	TGTGCCAGCTCACCAGGCAGTCCCAGCAATGAGCAGTTCTTC
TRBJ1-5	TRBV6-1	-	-	CATQVSNQPQHF	TGTGCCACACAGGTTAGCAATCAGCCCCAGCATTTT
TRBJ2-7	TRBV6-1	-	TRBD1	CASSVGQGGIF	TGTGCCAGCAGCGTGGGACAGGGAGGGATCTTC
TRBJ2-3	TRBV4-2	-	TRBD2	CASSQDLAGGPADTQYF	TGTGCCAGCAGCCAAGACCTAGCGGGGGGCCCTGCAGATACGCAGTATTTT
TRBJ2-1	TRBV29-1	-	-	CSVGNYYNEQFF	TGCAGCGTTGGGAACTACTACAATGAGCAGTTCTTC
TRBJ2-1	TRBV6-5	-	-	CARRELRDEQFF	TGTGCCAGGAGGGAGTTGCGGGATGAGCAGTTCTTC
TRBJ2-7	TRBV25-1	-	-	CASRQAYEQYF	TGTGCCAGCAGGCAGGCCTACGAGCAGTACTTC
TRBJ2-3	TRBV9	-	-	CASSVDYSTDTQYF	TGTGCCAGCAGCGTAGATTATAGCACAGATACGCAGTATTTT
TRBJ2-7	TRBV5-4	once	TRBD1	CASSGPGQGVYEQYF	TGTGCCAGCAGCGGACCGGGACAGGGAGTCTACGAGCAGTACTTC
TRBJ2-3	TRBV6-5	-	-	CASTIPGTDTQYF	TGTGCCAGCACTATTCCCGGCACAGATACGCAGTATTTT
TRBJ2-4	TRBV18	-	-	CASSPPRGDYSKNIQYF	TGTGCCAGCTCACCCCCGAGGGGGGACTACTCCAAAAACATTCAGTACTTC
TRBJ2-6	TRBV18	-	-	CASSPQEGGANVLTF	TGTGCCAGCTCACCGCAGGAGGGTGGGGCCAACGTCCTGACTTTC
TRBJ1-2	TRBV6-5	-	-	CASGNNYGYTF	TGTGCCAGCGGGAATAACTATGGCTACACCTTC
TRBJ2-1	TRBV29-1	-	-	CSVKRPGMNNEQFF	TGCAGCGTGAAGAGACCGGGAATGAACAATGAGCAGTTCTTC
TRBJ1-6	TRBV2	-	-	CASIGSYNSPLHF	TGTGCCAGCATAGGCTCCTATAATTCACCCCTCCACTTT
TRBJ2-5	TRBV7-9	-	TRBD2	CASSASGRGETQYF	TGTGCCAGCAGCGCTAGCGGGAGGGGAGAGACCCAGTACTTC
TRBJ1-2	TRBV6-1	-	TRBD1	CASSPTGGSGYGYTF	TGTGCCAGCAGTCCTACAGGGGGCTCCGGCTATGGCTACACCTTC
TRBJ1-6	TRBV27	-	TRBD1	CASGRTGRSPLHF	TGTGCCAGCGGTCGGACAGGGCGTTCACCCCTCCACTTT
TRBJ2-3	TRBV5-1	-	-	CASSLGDRDTQYF	TGCGCCAGCAGCTTGGGTGATCGGGATACGCAGTATTTT
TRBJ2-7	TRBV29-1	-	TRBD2	CSVRGTSDSYEQYF	TGCAGCGTAAGAGGGACTAGCGACTCCTACGAGCAGTACTTC
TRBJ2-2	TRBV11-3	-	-	CASSWGSGELFF	TGTGCCAGCAGCTGGGGGTCCGGGGAGCTGTTTTTT
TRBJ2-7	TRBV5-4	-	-	CASSLALGNYEQYF	TGTGCCAGCAGCTTGGCCCTGGGAAACTACGAGCAGTACTTC
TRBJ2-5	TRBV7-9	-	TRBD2	CASSLDGTSGRETQYF	TGTGCCAGCAGCTTAGATGGGACTAGCGGGAGGGAGACCCAGTACTTC
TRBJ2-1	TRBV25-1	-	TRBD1	CASYGTGGKNEQFF	TGTGCCAGCTACGGGACAGGGGGTAAAAATGAGCAGTTCTTC
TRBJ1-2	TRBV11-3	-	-	CASSLELGAKEYGYTF	TGTGCCAGCAGCTTAGAACTGGGGGCGAAAGAGTATGGCTACACCTTC
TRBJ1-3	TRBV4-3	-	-	CASSQDHGRNTIYF	TGCGCCAGCAGCCAAGATCATGGGAGAAACACCATATATTTT
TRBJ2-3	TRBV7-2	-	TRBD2	CASSRRLLAGVSTDTQYF	TGTGCCAGCAGCCGAAGGTTACTAGCGGGAGTAAGCACAGATACGCAGTATTTT
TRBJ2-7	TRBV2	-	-	CASGITGDSYEQYF	TGTGCCAGCGGAATTACAGGAGATTCCTACGAGCAGTACTTC
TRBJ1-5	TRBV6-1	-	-	CASNLGGDQPQHF	TGTGCCAGCAATCTCGGGGGGGATCAGCCCCAGCATTTT
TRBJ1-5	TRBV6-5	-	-	CASSYAGGDQPQHF	TGTGCCAGCAGTTATGCCGGCGGGGACCAGCCCCAGCATTTT
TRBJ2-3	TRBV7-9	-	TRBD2	CASSPIPGLAETDTQYF	TGTGCCAGCAGCCCCATACCGGGACTAGCGGAAACAGATACGCAGTATTTT
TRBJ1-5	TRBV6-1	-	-	CASRTRGPQHF	TGTGCCAGCAGGACTAGAGGGCCCCAGCATTTT
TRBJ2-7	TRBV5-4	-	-	CASSPKAPSYEQYF	TGTGCCAGCAGCCCCAAGGCGCCATCCTACGAGCAGTACTTC
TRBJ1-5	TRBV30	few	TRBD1	CAWSAGTASHSNQPQHF	TGTGCCTGGAGTGCCGGGACAGCCAGCCATAGCAATCAGCCCCAGCATTTT
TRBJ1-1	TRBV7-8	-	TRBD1	CASSLRRQGWNTEAFF	TGTGCCAGCAGCTTAAGGCGACAGGGCTGGAACACTGAAGCTTTCTTT